These 3 T cell receptor beta chains were all obtained from the same sample, sequenced in a study of blood T cell repertoires in COVID-19. Method: immunoSEQ multiplex PCR; TCRdb's copy keeps in-frame clones and lacks some. The sample includes 210,000 or so clones, about 90% seen only once; the top ten take about 12%. The sequencing input was peripheral blood. These receptors were obtained from a woman in her late teens or twenties who had recovered from COVID-19.

The chain joins TRBV4-1 to TRBJ1-5; 7 bases align to TRBD1. The CDR3 runs to 15 residues. Germline V CDR1 and CDR2: MGHRA, YSYEKL. Unmatched junction bases numbered 4, after V lost 1 base and J lost 4 bases. CDR3 bases: TGCGCCAGCAGCCAAGGTGGGACAGTTAATCAGCCCCAGCATTTT. Residues: CASSQGGTVNQPQHF.

This sequence joins TRBV10-3 and TRBJ2-1, with TRBD2 identical over 8 bases. V shed 0 bases, J shed 7 bases, and the junction held 5 bases outside the gene matches. Germline values: CDR1 ENHRY, CDR2 SYGVKD. The CDR3 contains 15 residues. CDR3 DNA: TGTGCCATCAGTGAGTCAGCGGGAGTCTGGAATGAGCAGTTCTTC. Its protein product is CAISESAGVWNEQFF.

The V and J genes are TRBV5-1 and TRBJ2-1, with 8 nucleotides matching TRBD1. Germline-derived CDR1 and CDR2 are SGHRS and YFSETQ. V gave up 4 bases and J gave up 8 bases; unmatched junction bases: 8. There are 14 residues in the CDR3. The CDR3 DNA reads as TGCGCCAGCAGCCTGGGGATGGACAGGGATGAGCAGTTCTTC. Protein sequence: CASSLGMDRDEQFF.